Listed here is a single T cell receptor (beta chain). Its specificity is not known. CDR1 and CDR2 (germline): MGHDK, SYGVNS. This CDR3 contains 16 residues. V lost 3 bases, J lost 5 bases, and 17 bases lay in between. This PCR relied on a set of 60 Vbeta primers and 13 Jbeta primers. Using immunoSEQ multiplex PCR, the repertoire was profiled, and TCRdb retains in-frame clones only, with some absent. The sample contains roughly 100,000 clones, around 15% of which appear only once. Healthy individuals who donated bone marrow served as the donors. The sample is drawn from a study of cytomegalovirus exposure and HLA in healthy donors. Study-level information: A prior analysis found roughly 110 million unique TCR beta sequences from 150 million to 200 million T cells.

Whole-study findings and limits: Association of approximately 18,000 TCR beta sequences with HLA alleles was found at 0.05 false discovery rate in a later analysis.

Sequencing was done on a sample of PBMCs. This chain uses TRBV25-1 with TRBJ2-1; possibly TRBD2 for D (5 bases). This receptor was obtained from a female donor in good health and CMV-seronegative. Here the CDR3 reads CASSDETVSGNNEQFF. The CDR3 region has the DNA TGTGCCAGCAGTGACGAGACGGTATCGGGGAACAATGAGCAGTTCTTC.